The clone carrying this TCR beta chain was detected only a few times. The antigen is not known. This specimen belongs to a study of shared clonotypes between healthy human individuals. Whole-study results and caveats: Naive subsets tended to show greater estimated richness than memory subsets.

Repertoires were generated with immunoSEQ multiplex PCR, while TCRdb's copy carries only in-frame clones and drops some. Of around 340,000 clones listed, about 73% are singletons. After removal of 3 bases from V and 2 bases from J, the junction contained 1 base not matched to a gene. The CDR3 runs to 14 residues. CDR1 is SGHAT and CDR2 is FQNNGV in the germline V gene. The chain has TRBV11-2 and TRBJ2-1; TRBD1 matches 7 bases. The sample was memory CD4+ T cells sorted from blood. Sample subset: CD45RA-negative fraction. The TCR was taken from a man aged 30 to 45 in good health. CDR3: CASSFQGAYNEQFF. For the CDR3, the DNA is TGTGCCAGCAGCTTTCAGGGGGCCTACAATGAGCAGTTCTTC.